Described below is a single T cell receptor beta chain sequence and its context. No antigen is known for it. No much larger clonotype is one base removed from it; base qualities were not supplied. The sample comes from a study of T cell repertoires and Cas9 in healthy adults (dated by TCRdb to between 2017 and 2018). Broadly, across the study: Multi-effector potency, cytotoxicity and lineage determination within the CD4 and CD8 compartments were characterized for SpCas9-reactive T cells. Preexisting T cell immunity against the Streptococcus pyogenes Cas9 nuclease (SpCas9) used in CRISPR gene editing was examined in the study. Results and caveats for the whole study, not just this receptor: In vitro, the proliferation and function of SpCas9-reactive effector T cells were reported to be mitigated by SpCas9-reactive regulatory T cells.

The protocol used for the library was the immunoSEQ multiplex PCR assay. The immuneACCESS repertoire file appears here via TCRdb, limited to in-frame rearrangements. These files lack a portion of the clones; in checked studies, under half of the deficit traces to unresolved V genes, and the cause of the others is not known. The table for this sample lists about 15,000 clones; around nine tenths of them were counted only once. Around 2% of the sample lies in the top ten. Healthy humans served as the donors. The material sequenced was Tregs (CD4+, CD25+, CD127-, CD137-, CD154-) from PBMCs; culture status not recorded. The TCR sequence derives from a human donor in good health.

The nucleotide sequence reads TGTGCCACCAGCACGAACCGGGCGGGGCTCCACTATGGCTACACCTTC. It specifies CATSTNRAGLHYGYTF. This chain joins TRBV15 to TRBJ1-2; tentative D gene TRBD1, with 5 bases matching. The germline ends are 18 bases apart after V is trimmed by 4 bases and J by 3 bases. Reading from cysteine to phenylalanine, the CDR3 counts 16 amino acids. Only the CDR3 part of the read is kept: 48 bases, read in frame from the first base. CDR1 and CDR2 (LNHNV, YYDKDF) derive from the germline V gene (reference sequence). With all but the CDR3 taken from the reference TRBV15 and TRBJ1-2 genes, the full variable domain is: DAMVIQNPRYQVTQFGKPVTLSCSQTLNHNVMYWYQQKSSQAPKLLFHYYDKDFNNEADTPDNFQSRRPNTSFCFLDIRSPGLGDTAMYLCATSTNRAGLHYGYTFGSGTRLTVV.